Below, 32 T cell receptor beta chains from the same sample are listed, as sequenced in a study of shared clonotypes between healthy human individuals. The assay was immunoSEQ multiplex PCR, and TCRdb's table has in-frame clones only and misses some. This sample yields millions of clones, of which more than 80% are seen a single time; about 0.41% belongs to the top ten. Material for sequencing was naive CD4+ T cells from PBMCs. Regarding subset: CD45RA+ positively selected. These TCRs come from a man aged 18 to 29 in good health. Some clones in this sample may be carry-over from other donors' samples.

The chain employs TRBV2 and TRBJ2-7; 7 bases match TRBD1. Germline V gene sequence: CDR1 SNHLY, CDR2 FYNNEI. The V segment lost 1 base and the J segment 8 bases; nucleotides outside the gene matches: 11. The CDR3 extends over 15 amino acids. CDR3 loop: CASSEGERTGGKQYF. The CDR3 DNA is TGTGCCAGCAGTGAAGGGGAGCGGACAGGTGGTAAGCAGTACTTC.

The rearrangement uses TRBV19 and TRBJ2-5; 8 nucleotides align to TRBD1. The CDR3 totals 14 residues. Trimming removed 7 bases from V and 4 bases from J; junction bases left unmatched: 8. Per the germline V gene, CDR1 is LNHDA and CDR2 is SQIVND (reference sequence). The CDR3 region is CASTSQGAGETQYF. The CDR3 DNA reads TGTGCCAGTACCTCCCAGGGGGCTGGAGAGACCCAGTACTTC.

This clone was seen just once. This CDR3 is also generated by other DNA sequences in the sample. This chain links TRBV2 with TRBJ1-2, with D possibly TRBD1 on 6 matching bases. CDR3 size: 14 residues. V lost 1 base to trimming and J lost 7 bases, with 13 bases between them. Germline values: CDR1 SNHLY, CDR2 FYNNEI. Here the CDR3 DNA reads TGTGCCAGCAGTGAAGAAGGGGGTGGAGGTGGCTACACCTTC. It translates to CASSEEGGGGGYTF. Drawing the rest from reference TRBV2 and TRBJ1-2, the complete variable domain is EPEVTQTPSHQVTQMGQEVILRCVPISNHLYFYWYRQILGQKVEFLVSFYNNEISEKSEIFDDQFSVERPDGSNFTLKIRSTKLEDSAMYFCASSEEGGGGGYTFGSGTRLTVV.

The CDR3 sequence: CASSFTGGATEAFF. CDR3 sequence (DNA): TGTGCCAGCAGCTTTACAGGGGGCGCGACTGAAGCTTTCTTT. V gene TRBV7-2 combines with J gene TRBJ1-1, with TRBD1 identical over 9 bases. The trim removed 3 bases at V and 5 bases at J, leaving 4 bases unmatched. This CDR3 contains 14 residues. CDR1 is SGHTA and CDR2 is FQGNSA in the germline V gene.

The V and J genes are TRBV7-2 and TRBJ2-7, with TRBD2 identical over 9 bases. Germline CDR1 is SGHTA and CDR2 is FQGNSA. This CDR3 spans 17 amino acids. V shed 3 bases and J 0 bases; nucleotides not matched to a gene: 9. The chain's CDR3 is CASSFQPSGTYSYEQYF. DNA of the CDR3: TGTGCCAGCAGCTTCCAACCTAGCGGGACCTACTCCTACGAGCAGTACTTC. Using reference TRBV7-2 and TRBJ2-7 for the parts outside the CDR3, the full variable domain is GAGVSQSPSNKVTEKGKDVELRCDPISGHTALYWYRQSLGQGLEFLIYFQGNSAPDKSGLPSDRFSAERTGGSVSTLTIQRTQQEDSAVYLCASSFQPSGTYSYEQYFGPGTRLTVT.

The rearrangement joins TRBV11-2 to TRBJ1-4; D call uncertain. The length of the CDR3 is 14 residues. The germline V gene encodes CDR1 SGHAT and CDR2 FQNNGV. The V gene lost 5 bases and the J gene lost 0 bases, with 7 bases spanning the gap. CDR3 bases: TGTGCCAGCAGCCATACCGCAACTAATGAAAAACTGTTTTTT. Protein product: CASSHTATNEKLFF.

V usage is TRBV18 and J usage is TRBJ2-7, with 10 bases matching TRBD1. Germline V gene lookup returns CDR1 KGHSH and CDR2 LQKENI. CDR3 size: 14 residues. Trimming removed 4 bases from V and 5 bases from J; junction bases left unmatched: 5. The CDR3 DNA is TGTGCCAGCTCACTGGGGACAGGGGTCCACGAGCAGTACTTC. Amino acid sequence: CASSLGTGVHEQYF.

The chain is built from TRBV10-3 and TRBJ2-7, with TRBD1 matching over 11 bases. The CDR3 totals 14 residues. J gave up 4 bases and V 6 bases, and 5 bases lay outside the gene matches. Germline V gene lookup returns CDR1 ENHRY and CDR2 SYGVKD. For the CDR3, the DNA is TGTGCCATCAGGGACCGGGACAGGGGGTACGAGCAGTACTTC. Protein: CAIRDRDRGYEQYF.

The genes are TRBV5-1 and TRBJ2-7, with 7 bases lining up with TRBD1. The trim removed 4 bases at V and 5 bases at J, leaving 6 bases unmatched. Germline-derived CDR1 and CDR2 are SGHRS and YFSETQ. This CDR3 is 13 amino acids long. CDR3 loop: CASSVTGMHEQYF. CDR3 DNA: TGCGCCAGCAGCGTGACAGGGATGCACGAGCAGTACTTC.

CDR3 loop: CASSVVGGTEQFF. The CDR3 nucleotides read TGTGCCAGCAGCGTAGTAGGGGGCACTGAGCAGTTCTTC. The chain links TRBV9 to TRBJ2-1; TRBD1 matches at 7 bases. The CDR3 totals 13 residues. In germline, CDR1 is SGDLS, CDR2 YYNGEE. J lost 9 bases, V lost 0 bases, and 3 bases had no gene match.

As concerns this clone: The sample has other DNA sequences that encode this CDR3 too. The gene calls are TRBV5-1 and TRBJ1-1; TRBD1 might be the D (5 bases). V dropped 0 bases and J dropped 3 bases, with 9 bases sitting between them. CDR3 length equals 14 residues. Per germline, CDR1 SGHRS and CDR2 YFSETQ. The CDR3 loop is CASSLEGWDTEAFF. CDR3 bases: TGCGCCAGCAGCTTGGAGGGGTGGGACACTGAAGCTTTCTTT. The complete variable domain, with remaining parts taken from reference TRBV5-1 and TRBJ1-1, reads KAGVTQTPRYLIKTRGQQVTLSCSPISGHRSVSWYQQTPGQGLQFLFEYFSETQRNKGNFPGRFSGRQFSNSRSEMNVSTLELGDSALYLCASSLEGWDTEAFFGQGTRLTVV.

The chain links TRBV7-9 to TRBJ2-1; D is perhaps TRBD2 (5 bases). Trimming removed 1 base from V and 8 bases from J, with 15 bases in between. Germline assignment: CDR1 SEHNR and CDR2 FQNEAQ (reference sequence). This CDR3 comprises 15 residues. The DNA of the CDR3 is TGTGCCAGCAGCTTAGTCGAGGGCCTAAGGGATGAGCAGTTCTTC. This codes for CASSLVEGLRDEQFF.

On this clone: Other DNA sequences in the same sample also yield this CDR3. The gene calls are TRBV5-1 and TRBJ2-3, with TRBD2 matching over 8 bases. This CDR3 comprises 15 residues. Germline V gene sequence: CDR1 SGHRS, CDR2 YFSETQ. V lost 4 bases to trimming and J lost 2 bases; unmatched junction nucleotides: 6. The CDR3, as DNA: TGCGCCAGCAGCCCCGCTAGCGGGTCCACAGATACGCAGTATTTT. Its translation is CASSPASGSTDTQYF.

The CDR3 here is CASSDSAWAGGYNEQFF. As DNA, the CDR3 is TGTGCCAGCAGTGACTCAGCTTGGGCGGGAGGCTACAATGAGCAGTTCTTC. The rearrangement links TRBV6-4 to TRBJ2-1, with 8 bases lining up with TRBD2. The germline V gene encodes CDR1 MRHNA and CDR2 SNTAGT. The CDR3 spans 17 residues. The ends lost 0 bases at V and 3 bases at J; junction bases unmatched: 7.

The chain has TRBV6-1 and TRBJ2-7; no firm D call. Germline lookup yields CDR1 MNHNS and CDR2 SASEGT. The CDR3 has 15 amino acids. V lost 1 base and J 0 bases, leaving 10 bases between the germline ends. Here the CDR3 reads CASSEGAGISYEQYF. The CDR3, as DNA: TGTGCCAGCAGTGAAGGGGCAGGAATCTCCTACGAGCAGTACTTC.

This clone was seen a single time. The chain joins TRBV10-3 to TRBJ2-3; D is ambiguous. CDR3 length: 12 residues. Germline V gives CDR1 ENHRY, CDR2 SYGVKD. V lost 2 bases and J lost 10, with 10 bases in between. CDR3 region: CAISEGLEAQYF. As DNA, the CDR3 is TGTGCCATCAGTGAGGGTCTAGAGGCGCAGTATTTT.

This sequence joins TRBV7-3 and TRBJ1-1; D is perhaps TRBD1 (5 bases). The CDR3 has 15 residues. The V gene's germline CDR1 is SGHTA and CDR2 FQGTGA. Trimming stripped 2 bases from V and 3 bases from J, with 13 bases between. CDR3 in amino acids: CASSLSRERHTEAFF. CDR3 bases: TGTGCCAGCAGCTTATCCAGGGAAAGGCACACTGAAGCTTTCTTT.

This sequence joins TRBV5-1 and TRBJ2-1; 8 bases are shared with TRBD1. The junction had 13 bases not matched to a gene; V was cut back by 4 bases and J by 4 bases. The V gene's germline CDR1 is SGHRS and CDR2 YFSETQ. This CDR3 spans 17 amino acids. CDR3 bases: TGCGCCAGCAGCCAGATGTTCGCCGGGACAGGTTACAATGAGCAGTTCTTC. Translated, it gives CASSQMFAGTGYNEQFF.

Here the CDR3 reads CASSSRPPQGANVLTF. The DNA of the CDR3 is TGTGCCAGCTCATCGAGACCCCCCCAAGGGGCCAACGTCCTGACTTTC. The chain combines TRBV18 with TRBJ2-6; D is uncertain. Between the trimmed V and J ends, which lost 5 bases and 4 bases, there was a span of 15 bases. Germline CDR1 reads KGHSH; CDR2 reads LQKENI. The CDR3 covers 16 residues.

This sequence joins TRBV7-9 and TRBJ2-1; 9 bases agree with TRBD1. The CDR3 extends over 15 amino acids. CDR1 SEHNR and CDR2 FQNEAQ come from the germline V gene (reference sequence). V gave up 5 bases and J gave up 7 bases; unmatched junction bases: 9. This CDR3 reads CASSPRDRDLNEQFF. CDR3 DNA sequence: TGTGCCAGCAGCCCCCGGGACAGGGATTTAAATGAGCAGTTCTTC.

The rearrangement joins TRBV5-6 to TRBJ1-2, with a tentative D call TRBD1 (5 bases). Trimming removed 0 bases at V and 2 bases at J, with 11 bases between. Looked up from germline, CDR1 is SGHDT and CDR2 is YYEEEE. The length of the CDR3 is 15 residues. CDR3: CASSLAADKNYGYTF. In DNA, the CDR3 is TGTGCCAGCAGCTTGGCTGCGGACAAGAACTATGGCTACACCTTC.

The rearrangement links TRBV10-3 to TRBJ2-7; D gene ambiguous. The V and J ends lost 0 bases and 10 bases respectively, with 13 bases between them. The CDR3 spans 13 residues. The germline gives CDR1 ENHRY, CDR2 SYGVKD. The CDR3 here is CAISESPVSSQYF. The CDR3 nucleotides are TGTGCCATCAGTGAGTCTCCAGTTAGCAGCCAGTACTTC.

The chain employs TRBV7-9 and TRBJ1-4; D is ambiguous. Trimming took off 3 bases at V and 5 bases at J, with 10 bases between the two ends. The V gene's germline CDR1 is SEHNR and CDR2 FQNEAQ (reference sequence). The length of the CDR3 is 14 residues. CDR3 protein: CASSLLTANEKLFF. As DNA, the CDR3 is TGTGCCAGCAGCTTGTTAACAGCCAATGAAAAACTGTTTTTT. The variable domain in full, with the rest retrieved from reference TRBV7-9 and TRBJ1-4, is DTGVSQNPRHKITKRGQNVTFRCDPISEHNRLYWYRQTLGQGPEFLTYFQNEAQLEKSRLLSDRFSAERPKGSFSTLEIQRTEQGDSAMYLCASSLLTANEKLFFGSGTQLSVL.

The chain has TRBV4-2 and TRBJ2-3; D tentatively reads TRBD1 or TRBD2 (5 bases each). Germline CDR1 and CDR2: LGHNA and YNFKEQ. The germline V and J ends were trimmed by 0 bases and 3 bases, with 13 bases remaining between them. CDR3 length: 16 residues. CDR3 residues: CASSQDNPGRTDTQYF. The CDR3 DNA is TGTGCCAGCAGCCAAGATAACCCGGGGCGGACAGATACGCAGTATTTT.

The rearrangement uses TRBV30 and TRBJ2-5; 8 bases are a match to TRBD1. The CDR3 extends over 15 amino acids. V shed 4 bases and J 2 bases; nucleotides not matched to a gene: 9. The germline CDR1 and CDR2 sequences are GTSNPN and SVGIG (reference sequence). The CDR3 region is CAWNPAGGAQETQYF. CDR3 coding DNA: TGTGCCTGGAATCCGGCAGGGGGCGCACAAGAGACCCAGTACTTC.

Comment on this clone: The same CDR3 arises from other DNA sequences in this sample as well. The chain recombines TRBV5-1 with TRBJ2-5; D not resolved. V lost 3 bases and J lost 1, with 7 bases in between. CDR1 is SGHRS, CDR2 YFSETQ, per germline. The CDR3 loop spans 13 amino acids. The CDR3 loop reads CASSSSPQETQYF. As DNA, the CDR3 is TGCGCCAGCAGCTCCTCCCCCCAAGAGACCCAGTACTTC.

The chain combines TRBV4-3 with TRBJ2-3; D not certain. The V end was cut by 1 base, the J end by 6 bases, with 11 bases between. The length of the CDR3 is 14 residues. Germline values: CDR1 LGHNA, CDR2 YSLEER. The CDR3 loop is CASSQGRVRDTQYF. The CDR3 DNA sequence: TGCGCCAGCAGCCAAGGACGGGTCCGGGATACGCAGTATTTT.

The count of this clone is one. The chain employs TRBV5-1 and TRBJ2-1, with D hard to call. Per germline, CDR1 SGHRS and CDR2 YFSETQ. This CDR3 comprises 15 residues. V was pared by 4 bases and J by 4 bases, with 15 bases between. The CDR3 DNA is TGCGCCAGCAGCCCGGTTTTCGAGAGTTACAATGAGCAGTTCTTC. This codes for CASSPVFESYNEQFF.

The rearrangement links TRBV14 to TRBJ1-2, with 11 positions matching TRBD1. The trim removed 4 bases at V and 6 bases at J, leaving 4 bases unmatched. The CDR3 has 14 amino acids. Per germline, CDR1 SGHDN and CDR2 FVKESK. The chain's CDR3 is CASSRTGGVDGYTF. The CDR3 DNA reads as TGTGCCAGCAGCCGGACAGGGGGCGTCGATGGCTACACCTTC.

This chain uses TRBV6-1 with TRBJ1-5; TRBD1 matches at 7 bases. The germline V gene has CDR1 MNHNS and CDR2 SASEGT. CDR3 size: 17 residues. With V trimmed by 1 base and J by 0 bases, 6 bases remained unmatched. CDR3 bases: TGTGCCAGCAGTGAAGAGACAGGGCGATATAGCAATCAGCCCCAGCATTTT. Translating gives CASSEETGRYSNQPQHF.

V and J are TRBV7-2 and TRBJ1-2, with TRBD1 as a possible D gene (5 bases). Germline CDR1 is SGHTA and CDR2 is FQGNSA. V lost 3 bases and J 3 bases, leaving 14 bases between the germline ends. The CDR3 has 15 amino acids. CDR3 sequence (DNA): TGTGCCAGCAGCTTTGACTCAGGGTCGGACTATGGCTACACCTTC. As protein: CASSFDSGSDYGYTF.

The J gene is TRBJ2-1, the V gene TRBV5-1; D remains unclear. Germline V gives CDR1 SGHRS, CDR2 YFSETQ. This CDR3 has 13 residues. Trimming stripped 4 bases from V and 8 bases from J, with 13 bases between. This CDR3 reads CASSADAWDEQFF. CDR3 nucleotides: TGCGCCAGCAGCGCGGATGCGTGGGATGAGCAGTTCTTC.